This T cell receptor beta chain is drawn from a study of vaccination effects on CD4 cells after COVID-19 (dated by TCRdb to the early 2020s). Study-wide context: Each participant got two doses of an mRNA SARS-CoV-2 vaccine, either BNT162b2 or mRNA-1273. Pre-vaccine samples were drawn from two convalescent patients 16 days and one week before the first dose, at 142 and 148 days after COVID-19 diagnosis. SARS-CoV-2 spike-specific CD4+ TCR repertoires were compared before and after mRNA vaccination in COVID-19 convalescent patients and in infection-naive vaccine recipients. The full study included some 10 COVID-19 convalescent patients and a handful of SARS-CoV-2-naive healthy vaccine recipients. In the study, cultures from other donors were sequenced using the Oncomine TCR Beta short-read assay on an Illumina iSeq 100. General conclusions and limits of the study: Both infection-induced and vaccine-induced clones contracted markedly at late post-vaccination timepoints, which is consistent with waning T cell responses. Limitations of the study were the small number of convalescent patients and the absence of early post-infection timepoints. In convalescent patients, the post-vaccine spike-reactive repertoire consisted mainly of new vaccine-induced clones, largely distinct from infection-induced clones.

Library generation was performed with the immunoSEQ multiplex PCR assay. DNA from the cultured and isolated CD4+ T cells underwent TCR beta CDR3 sequencing. Under the source paper's analysis protocol: Non-productive TCR sequences were removed and reads were trimmed to the CDR3 region, keeping CDR3s of at least 7 amino acids. The MANAFEST web app was used to identify antigen-specific clonotypes by comparing expansion in peptide wells with expansion in reference cultures. For clones to be considered positive, expansion at FDR<0.05 versus reference and all other wells, an odds ratio above 5, and a frequency above 0.1% in two replicate wells were required. A clonotype was defined as cross-reactive if the clonotype was significantly expanded both in SARS-CoV-2 spike wells and in at least one common cold coronavirus spike condition. Levenshtein distance calculated with the stringdist R package was used to assess CDR3 similarity, and unrooted trees were constructed with ape in R 3.6.1. As stored in TCRdb, this immuneACCESS dataset retains in-frame rearrangements with V and J assigned. A fraction of the clones does not appear; measured against another copy, unresolved V genes explain less than half of the discrepancy, and the remainder lacks a known reason. V and J calls and clone size are those listed in that table; D and trimming were worked out from the DNA. A total of 35,000 to 45,000 clones appear in this sample, around two thirds of them only once. The top ten hold about a third of the sample.

Turning to this clone: No antigen is known for it. Base qualities are not recorded, but no much larger clone differs from it by a single base.

To identify antigen-specific CD4+ T cell clonotypes by their expansion, the ViraFEST assay first stimulated PBMC with viral peptide pools and then applied TCR sequencing. After around eleven days of culture, CD4+ T cells were isolated with the EasySep CD4+ T cell isolation kit. Convalescent patients had PCR-confirmed SARS-CoV-2 infection between March and December 2020, before Alpha, Beta and Delta variants emerged in the United States. Each well held under 2.5 million PBMC cultured in IMDM containing around 5.1% human AB serum, roughly 9.6 IU/ml IL-2 and gentamicin, along with roughly 10 ug/ml peptides. Half of the culture medium was replaced with fresh IL-2-containing medium on days 3 and 7. Unless noted otherwise, every peptide stimulation condition was cultured in triplicate wells. PBMC were separated from whole blood using Ficoll-Paque Plus gradient centrifugation and were then either cryopreserved at -140C or used fresh. Genomic DNA was extracted from cultured CD4+ T cells with the QIAamp micro DNA kit.

The CDR3 goes from the cysteine to the phenylalanine over 15 residues. The read is trimmed to its CDR3 DNA, 45 bases read in frame from base 1. Germline trimming: 7 bases from V, 2 bases from J; junction bases outside gene matches: 12. The germline V gene supplies CDR1 SQVTM and CDR2 ANQGSEA. The source of this sequence is a human donor who had a prior SARS-CoV-2 infection. The specimen comprised CD4+ T cells from PBMCs cultured with a peptide pool, sampled before COVID-19 vaccination. In this chain, TRBV29-1 is recombined with TRBJ2-3; 7 central nucleotides agree with TRBD2. CDR3 reads: CSARAGTTTTDTQYF. The nucleotide sequence reads TGCAGCGCTCGCGCCGGGACTACGACCACAGATACGCAGTATTTT.